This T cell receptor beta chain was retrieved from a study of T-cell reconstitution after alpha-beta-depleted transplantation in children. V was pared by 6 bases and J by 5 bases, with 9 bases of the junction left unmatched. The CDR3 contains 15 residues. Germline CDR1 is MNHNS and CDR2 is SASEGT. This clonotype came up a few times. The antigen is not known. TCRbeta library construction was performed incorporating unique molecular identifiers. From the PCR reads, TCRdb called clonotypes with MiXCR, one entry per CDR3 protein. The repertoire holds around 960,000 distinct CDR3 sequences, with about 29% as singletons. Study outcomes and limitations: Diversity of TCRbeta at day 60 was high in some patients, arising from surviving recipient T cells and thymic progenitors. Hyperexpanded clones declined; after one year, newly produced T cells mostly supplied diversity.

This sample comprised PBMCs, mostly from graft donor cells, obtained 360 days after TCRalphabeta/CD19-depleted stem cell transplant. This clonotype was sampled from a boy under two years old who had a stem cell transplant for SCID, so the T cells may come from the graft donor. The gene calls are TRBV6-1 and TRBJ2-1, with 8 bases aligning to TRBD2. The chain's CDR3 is CASRKRGGLNNEQFF. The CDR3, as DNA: TGTGCCAGCAGGAAACGCGGGGGGCTAAACAATGAGCAGTTCTTC.